This paragraph reports one TCR beta chain. Per the original methods: Amplification from reference gene primers served as the basis for estimated nucleated cell counts. Assay: immunoSEQ multiplex PCR; the TCRdb copy retains only in-frame clones and omits some. That table is the source of V, J and clone size, and D and trimming were worked out from the DNA. The table records some 320,000 clones, under 95% of them present only once. This sample was included in a study of blood T cell repertoires in COVID-19. Study overall: From T cells, B-cell-depleted T cells, or PBMCs came the material, which was cDNA or gDNA.

Individuals drawn from approximately 22 US areas were roughly 18 to 100 years old. Participant-reported clinical history was the basis for cohort assignment. Germline CDR1 is SNHLY and CDR2 is FYNNEI. Trimming took 6 bases from V and 4 from J, leaving 9 bases between them. The length of the CDR3 is 12 residues. This rearrangement joins TRBV2 to TRBJ1-2, with D possibly TRBD1 on 5 matching bases. This receptor was obtained from a man in his fifties or sixties who had recovered from COVID-19. The sequenced sample was PBMCs or T cells enriched from blood (not recorded which). For the CDR3, the DNA is TGTGCCAGCAGCTCGGGACTCTATGGCTACACCTTC. Encoded protein: CASSSGLYGYTF.